This T cell receptor (beta chain) was identified in a study of shared T cell receptors in the human thymus. Measured with immunoSEQ multiplex PCR; TCRdb has only the in-frame clones, and not every one. The sample lists roughly 560,000 clones, about 84% occurring once. With 3 bases clipped from V and 4 bases from J, the junction kept 9 bases outside the gene matches. The CDR3 spans 17 residues. The germline V gene encodes CDR1 LNHNV and CDR2 YYDKDF (reference sequence). These same data were also listed under a study on human thymus T cells. Per that paper: Infants served as donors; they were healthy and Finnish and were having corrective surgery for congenital heart defects. In corrective heart surgery, resections were taken, and these provided the thymus tissue. Apparent bias marked the V and J gene usage of thymic and blood repertoires. Related research reported highly overlapping thymic repertoires among unrelated individuals.

Input material: thymocytes. V usage is TRBV15 and J usage is TRBJ2-1; 10 bases align to TRBD2. The source of this sequence is a boy in the first two years of life with a congenital heart defect. This CDR3 reads CATSRPPLAGAYNEQFF. The CDR3 DNA reads TGTGCCACCAGCAGGCCCCCTCTAGCGGGAGCTTACAATGAGCAGTTCTTC.